This T cell receptor beta chain was sequenced for a study of blood T cells in healthy people across ages. Study-wide points: Researchers said unsorted PBMCs prevented a conclusive naive versus antigen-experienced comparison.

The use of a sample-barcoded 5' primer and a J-beta primer mix characterized a second PCR of about 7 to 12 cycles. TCRdb used MiXCR to reprocess the 5' RACE reads, holding one entry per CDR3 protein. The sample contains over 500,000 distinct CDR3 sequences, approximately 52% of which appear only once. The V gene lost 10 bases and the J gene lost 10 bases, with 20 bases spanning the gap. This CDR3 is 13 amino acids long. Germline V CDR1 and CDR2: SNHLY, FYNNEI. Remarks on this clonotype: Antigen unknown.

The V gene is TRBV2, the J gene TRBJ1-5, with D uncertain. Input material: blood. The source is a woman aged 80 or over in good health. The CDR3 region has the DNA TGTGCCACCAAGGTGGCCCCCGGGTTCCCCCAGCATTTT. Translation: CATKVAPGFPQHF.